This T cell receptor (beta chain) was recorded in a study of monozygotic twins with cystic fibrosis. Trimming pared 8 bases from V and 1 base from J, leaving 9 bases between. Germline CDR1 is SNHLY and CDR2 is FYNNEI. This CDR3 has 13 residues. Produced via immunoSEQ multiplex PCR; TCRdb's table is partial and in-frame only. This table holds 14,000 to 15,000 clones, around 83% found once. This clone was seen just once. The source of this sequence is a boy between 10 and 17 years old with cystic fibrosis. Material: blood. The rearrangement joins TRBV2 to TRBJ1-3, with D unresolved. The CDR3: CASRPRSGNTIYF. The CDR3 DNA reads TGTGCCAGCCGACCCCGATCTGGAAACACCATATATTTT.